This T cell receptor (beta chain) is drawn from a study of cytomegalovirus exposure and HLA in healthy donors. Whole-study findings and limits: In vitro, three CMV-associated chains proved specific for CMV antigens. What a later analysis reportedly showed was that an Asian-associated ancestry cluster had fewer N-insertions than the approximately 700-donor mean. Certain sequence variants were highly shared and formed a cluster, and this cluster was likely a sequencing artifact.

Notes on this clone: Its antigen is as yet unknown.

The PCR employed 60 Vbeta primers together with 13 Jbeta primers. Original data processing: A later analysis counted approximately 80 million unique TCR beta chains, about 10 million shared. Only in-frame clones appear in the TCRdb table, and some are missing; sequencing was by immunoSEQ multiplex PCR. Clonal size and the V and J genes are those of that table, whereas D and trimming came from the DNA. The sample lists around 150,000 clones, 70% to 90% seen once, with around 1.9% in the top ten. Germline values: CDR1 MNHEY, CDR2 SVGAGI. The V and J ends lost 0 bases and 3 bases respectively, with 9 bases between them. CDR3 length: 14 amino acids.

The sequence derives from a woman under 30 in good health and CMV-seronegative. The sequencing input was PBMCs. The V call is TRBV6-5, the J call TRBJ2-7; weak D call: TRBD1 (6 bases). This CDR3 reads CASSYSAGVYEQYF. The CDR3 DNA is TGTGCCAGCAGTTACTCTGCAGGGGTCTACGAGCAGTACTTC.